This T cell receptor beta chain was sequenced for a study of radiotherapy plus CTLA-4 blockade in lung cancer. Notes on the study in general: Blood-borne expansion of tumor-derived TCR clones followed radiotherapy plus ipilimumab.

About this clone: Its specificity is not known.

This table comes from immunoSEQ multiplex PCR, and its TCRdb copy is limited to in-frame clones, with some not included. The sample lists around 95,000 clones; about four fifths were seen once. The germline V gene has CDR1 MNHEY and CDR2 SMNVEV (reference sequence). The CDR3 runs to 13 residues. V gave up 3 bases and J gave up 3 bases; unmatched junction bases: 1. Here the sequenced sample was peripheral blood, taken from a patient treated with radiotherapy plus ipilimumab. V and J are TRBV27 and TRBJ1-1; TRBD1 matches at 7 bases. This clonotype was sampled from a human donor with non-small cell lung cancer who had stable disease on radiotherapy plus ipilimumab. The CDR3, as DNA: TGTGCCAGCAGTTTCAGGGGGTACACTGAAGCTTTCTTT. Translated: CASSFRGYTEAFF.